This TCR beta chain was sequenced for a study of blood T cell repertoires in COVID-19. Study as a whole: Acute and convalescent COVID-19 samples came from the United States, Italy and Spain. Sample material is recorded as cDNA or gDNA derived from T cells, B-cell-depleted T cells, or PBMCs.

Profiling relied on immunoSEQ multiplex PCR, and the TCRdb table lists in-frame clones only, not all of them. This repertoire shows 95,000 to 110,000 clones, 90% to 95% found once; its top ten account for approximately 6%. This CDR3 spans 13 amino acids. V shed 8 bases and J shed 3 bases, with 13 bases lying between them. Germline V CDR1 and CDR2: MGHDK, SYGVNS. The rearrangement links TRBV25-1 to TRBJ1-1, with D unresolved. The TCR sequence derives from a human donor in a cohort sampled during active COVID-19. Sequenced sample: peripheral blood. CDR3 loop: CASQTHFYTEAFF. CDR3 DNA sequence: TGTGCCAGCCAAACTCACTTTTACACTGAAGCTTTCTTT.